The next 3 T cell receptor beta chains were all read from a single sample in a study of T cells in Graves' hyperthyroidism and ophthalmopathy (dated by TCRdb to the late 2010s). Library prep was done by multiplex PCR. Sequencing took place on an Illumina HiSeq 2000. Amplification of TCR beta CDR3 regions was carried out from RNA transcripts. The TCR CDR3 was subjected to a first round of RT-PCR using the HTBI primer set and the Qiagen OneStep RT-PCR kit. In TCRdb, the public reads were trimmed at Q25 with fastp and aligned with MiXCR, with productive beta chains retained. When rows share a CDR3 protein, they turn into one entry using the most common DNA and genes. This sample lists roughly 250,000 distinct CDR3 sequences; 20% to 25% were detected once. Jointly, the top ten make up around two thirds of the sample. Sequences were obtained from blood. The source is a man aged 25 to 40 with Graves' ophthalmopathy.

Details on this clonotype: A much more abundant neighbour one base away suggests this may be a read error. The V call is TRBV5-1, the J call TRBJ2-1; D is unclear. CDR1 is SGHRS, CDR2 YFSETQ, per germline. This CDR3 has 12 amino acids. As DNA, the CDR3 is TGCGCCAGCGGCTTGGTACAGAATGAGCAGTTCTTC. This codes for CASGLVQNEQFF.

This clonotype was seen a few times. The chain has TRBV29-1 and TRBJ2-7; D ambiguous. Trimming cost V 7 bases and J 3 bases, with 10 bases left between them. Germline V gene lookup returns CDR1 SQVTM and CDR2 ANQGSEA. This CDR3 has 11 residues. The CDR3 nucleotides are TGCAGCGCAACCCTTAGCTACGAGCAGTACTTC. Residues: CSATLSYEQYF.

In its sample, this clonotype was seen a few times. This chain joins TRBV20-1 and TRBJ2-7; TRBD2 aligns across 8 bases. Per germline, CDR1 DFQATT and CDR2 SNEGSKA (reference sequence). With 2 bases clipped from V and 10 bases from J, the junction kept 13 bases outside the gene matches. This CDR3 contains 14 residues. CDR3 loop: CSARREGGGGRQYF. CDR3 DNA sequence: TGCAGTGCTAGACGGGAGGGGGGGGGGGGGCGACAGTACTTC.